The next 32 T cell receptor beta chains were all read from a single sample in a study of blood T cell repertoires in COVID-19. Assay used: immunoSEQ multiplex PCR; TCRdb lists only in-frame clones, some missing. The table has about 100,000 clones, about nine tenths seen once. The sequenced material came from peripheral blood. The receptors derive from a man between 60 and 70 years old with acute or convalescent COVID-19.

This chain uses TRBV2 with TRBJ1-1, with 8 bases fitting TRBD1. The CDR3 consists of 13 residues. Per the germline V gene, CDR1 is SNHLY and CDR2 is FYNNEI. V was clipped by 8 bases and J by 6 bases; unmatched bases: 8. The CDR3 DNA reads TGTGCCAGCGACATGGACAGGGCCGCTGAAGCTTTCTTT. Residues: CASDMDRAAEAFF. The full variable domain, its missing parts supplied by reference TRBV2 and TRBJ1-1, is EPEVTQTPSHQVTQMGQEVILRCVPISNHLYFYWYRQILGQKVEFLVSFYNNEISEKSEIFDDQFSVERPDGSNFTLKIRSTKLEDSAMYFCASDMDRAAEAFFGQGTRLTVV.

The chain's CDR3 is CASSYPGQGPVNYGYTF. CDR3 nucleotide sequence: TGTGCCAGCAGTTACCCGGGACAGGGGCCAGTTAACTATGGCTACACCTTC. This chain connects TRBV6-7 to TRBJ1-2; 10 nucleotides match TRBD1. TRBV6-7 is marked as an open reading frame, function uncertain. The CDR3 sequence is 17 residues long. Trimming at V came to 2 bases and at J to 1 base, leaving 7 bases not matched to a gene.

The CDR3, as DNA: TGTGCCAGCAGCTTAGGGACAGGGACCACCGGGGAGCTGTTTTTT. Protein: CASSLGTGTTGELFF. V gene TRBV7-9 combines with J gene TRBJ2-2, with TRBD1 matching 8 bases. Germline V gene sequence: CDR1 SEHNR, CDR2 FQNEAQ (reference sequence). This CDR3 contains 15 residues. V dropped 1 base and J dropped 4; count of bases not matched to a gene: 2.

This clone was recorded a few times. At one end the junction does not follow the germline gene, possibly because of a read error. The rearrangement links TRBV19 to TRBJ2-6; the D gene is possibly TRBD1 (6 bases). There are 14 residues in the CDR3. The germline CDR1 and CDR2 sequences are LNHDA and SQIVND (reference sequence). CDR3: CASSPRRGGPTTEF. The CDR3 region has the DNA TGTGCCAGTAGTCCAAGAAGAGGGGGACCTACGACGGAGTTC. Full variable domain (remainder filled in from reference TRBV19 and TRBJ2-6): DGGITQSPKYLFRKEGQNVTLSCEQNLNHDAMYWYRQDPGQGLRLIYYSQIVNDFQKGDIAEGYSVSREKKESFPLTVTSAQKNPTAFYLCASSPRRGGPTTEFGAGSRLTVL.

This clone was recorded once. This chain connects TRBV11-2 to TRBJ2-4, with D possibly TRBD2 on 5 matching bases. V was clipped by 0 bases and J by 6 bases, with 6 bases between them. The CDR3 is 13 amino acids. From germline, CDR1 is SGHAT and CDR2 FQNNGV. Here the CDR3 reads CASSLDSGNIQYF. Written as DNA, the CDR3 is TGTGCCAGCAGCTTAGACAGCGGAAACATTCAGTACTTC.

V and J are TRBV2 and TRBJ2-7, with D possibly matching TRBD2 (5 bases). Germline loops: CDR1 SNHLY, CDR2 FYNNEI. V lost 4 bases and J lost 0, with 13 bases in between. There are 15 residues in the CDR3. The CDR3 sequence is CASSAEAGLSYEQYF. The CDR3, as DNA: TGTGCCAGCAGTGCGGAGGCGGGCCTCTCCTACGAGCAGTACTTC. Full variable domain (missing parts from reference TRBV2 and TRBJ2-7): EPEVTQTPSHQVTQMGQEVILRCVPISNHLYFYWYRQILGQKVEFLVSFYNNEISEKSEIFDDQFSVERPDGSNFTLKIRSTKLEDSAMYFCASSAEAGLSYEQYFGPGTRLTVT.

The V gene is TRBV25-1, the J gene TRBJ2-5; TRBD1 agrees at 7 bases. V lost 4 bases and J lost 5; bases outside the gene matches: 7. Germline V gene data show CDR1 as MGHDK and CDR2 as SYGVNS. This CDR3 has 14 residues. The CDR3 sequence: CASSGSGTEETQYF. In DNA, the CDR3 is TGTGCCAGCAGTGGGTCCGGGACAGAGGAGACCCAGTACTTC.

CDR3 protein: CASSLTTDRGRRDTQYF. The CDR3 DNA is TGTGCCAGCAGTTTAACTACGGACAGGGGCAGGCGGGATACGCAGTATTTT. The V call is TRBV27, the J call TRBJ2-3; 9 bases map to TRBD1. This CDR3 has 17 amino acids. The J segment lost 6 bases and the V segment lost 2 bases, leaving 12 bases of the junction unmatched. The V gene's germline CDR1 is MNHEY and CDR2 SMNVEV (reference sequence).

The CDR3 region is CASSVGTVRSGNTIYF. CDR3 DNA: TGTGCCAGCAGCGTAGGGACAGTCCGCTCTGGAAACACCATATATTTT. V and J are TRBV9 and TRBJ1-3, with D perhaps matching TRBD1 (6 bases). Germline lookup yields CDR1 SGDLS and CDR2 YYNGEE. The CDR3 runs 16 residues. The V and J ends lost 0 bases and 0 bases respectively, with 10 bases between them.

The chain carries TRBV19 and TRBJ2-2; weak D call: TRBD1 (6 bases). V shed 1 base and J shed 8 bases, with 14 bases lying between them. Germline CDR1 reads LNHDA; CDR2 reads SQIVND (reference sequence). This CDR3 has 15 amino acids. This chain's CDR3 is CASSIAKQGWGELFF. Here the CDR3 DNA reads TGTGCCAGTAGTATAGCGAAACAGGGATGGGGGGAGCTGTTTTTT. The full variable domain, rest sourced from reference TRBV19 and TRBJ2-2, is DGGITQSPKYLFRKEGQNVTLSCEQNLNHDAMYWYRQDPGQGLRLIYYSQIVNDFQKGDIAEGYSVSREKKESFPLTVTSAQKNPTAFYLCASSIAKQGWGELFFGEGSRLTVL.

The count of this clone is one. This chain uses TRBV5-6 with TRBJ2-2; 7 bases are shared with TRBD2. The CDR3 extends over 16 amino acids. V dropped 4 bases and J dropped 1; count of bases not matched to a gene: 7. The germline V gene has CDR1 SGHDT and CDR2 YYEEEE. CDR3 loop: CASSGRVAMNTGELFF. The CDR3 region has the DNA TGTGCCAGCAGCGGGAGGGTGGCGATGAACACCGGGGAGCTGTTTTTT. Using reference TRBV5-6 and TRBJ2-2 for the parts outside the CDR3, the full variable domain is DAGVTQSPTHLIKTRGQQVTLRCSPKSGHDTVSWYQQALGQGPQFIFQYYEEEERQRGNFPDRFSGHQFPNYSSELNVNALLLGDSALYLCASSGRVAMNTGELFFGEGSRLTVL.

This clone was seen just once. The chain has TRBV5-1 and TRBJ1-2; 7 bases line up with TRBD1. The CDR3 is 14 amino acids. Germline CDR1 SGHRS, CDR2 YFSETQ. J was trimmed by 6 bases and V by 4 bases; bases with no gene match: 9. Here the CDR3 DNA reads TGCGCCAGCAGCCCCCCCCAGGGGGATCATGGCTACACCTTC. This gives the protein CASSPPQGDHGYTF.

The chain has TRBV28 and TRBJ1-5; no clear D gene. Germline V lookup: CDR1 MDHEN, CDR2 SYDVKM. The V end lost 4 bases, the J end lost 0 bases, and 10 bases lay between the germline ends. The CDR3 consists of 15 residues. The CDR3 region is CASSYSLNSNQPQHF. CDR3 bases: TGTGCCAGCAGTTACAGCCTAAATAGCAATCAGCCCCAGCATTTT.

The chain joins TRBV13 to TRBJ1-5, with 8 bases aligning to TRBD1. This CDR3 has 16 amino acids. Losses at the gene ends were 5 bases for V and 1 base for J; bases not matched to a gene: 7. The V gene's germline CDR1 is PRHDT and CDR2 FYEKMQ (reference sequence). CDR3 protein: CASSITQGGSNQPQHF. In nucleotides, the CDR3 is TGTGCCAGCAGCATAACACAGGGGGGAAGCAATCAGCCCCAGCATTTT.

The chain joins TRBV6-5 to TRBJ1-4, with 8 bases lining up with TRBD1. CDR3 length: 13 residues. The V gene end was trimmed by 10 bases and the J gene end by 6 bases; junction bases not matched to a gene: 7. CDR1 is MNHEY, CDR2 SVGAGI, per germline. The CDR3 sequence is CATRGRPDEKLFF. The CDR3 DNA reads TGTGCCACCAGGGGGCGCCCGGATGAAAAACTGTTTTTT.

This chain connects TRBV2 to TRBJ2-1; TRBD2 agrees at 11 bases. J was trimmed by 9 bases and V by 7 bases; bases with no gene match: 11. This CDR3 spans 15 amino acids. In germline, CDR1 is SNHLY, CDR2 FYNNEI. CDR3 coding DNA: TGTGCCAGCACCCAGCGAACTAGCGGGAGTGGTGAGCAGTTCTTC. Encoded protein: CASTQRTSGSGEQFF. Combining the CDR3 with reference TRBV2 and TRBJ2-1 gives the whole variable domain EPEVTQTPSHQVTQMGQEVILRCVPISNHLYFYWYRQILGQKVEFLVSFYNNEISEKSEIFDDQFSVERPDGSNFTLKIRSTKLEDSAMYFCASTQRTSGSGEQFFGPGTRLTVL.

CDR3 nucleotide sequence: TGTGCCAGCAGTGAAGGAGGGACAGGGTGGTACGAGCAGTACTTC. Translating gives CASSEGGTGWYEQYF. J is TRBJ2-7 and V is TRBV6-1; TRBD1 matches at 9 bases. The V and J ends lost 1 base and 4 bases, in that order; junction bases with no gene match: 5. Germline CDR1 MNHNS, CDR2 SASEGT. The CDR3 contains 15 residues.

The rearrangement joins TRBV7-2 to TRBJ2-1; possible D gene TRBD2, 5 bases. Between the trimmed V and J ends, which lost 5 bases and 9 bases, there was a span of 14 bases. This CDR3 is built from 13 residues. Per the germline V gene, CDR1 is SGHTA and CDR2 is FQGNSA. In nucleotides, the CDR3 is TGTGCCAGCAGCGCAACTAGGTCTGGTGAGCAGTTCTTC. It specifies CASSATRSGEQFF.

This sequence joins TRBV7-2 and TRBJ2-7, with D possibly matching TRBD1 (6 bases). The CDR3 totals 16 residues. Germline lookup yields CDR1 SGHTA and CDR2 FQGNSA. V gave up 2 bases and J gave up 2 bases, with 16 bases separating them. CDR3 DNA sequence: TGTGCCAGCAGCTTAAGCTGGGCAGGGGACCCCTACGAGCAGTACTTC. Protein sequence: CASSLSWAGDPYEQYF.

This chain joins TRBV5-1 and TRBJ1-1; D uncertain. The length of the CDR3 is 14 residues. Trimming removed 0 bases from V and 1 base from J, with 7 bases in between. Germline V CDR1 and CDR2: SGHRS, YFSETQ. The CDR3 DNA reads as TGCGCCAGCAGCTTGGCCCCCGGGAACACTGAAGCTTTCTTT. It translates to CASSLAPGNTEAFF.

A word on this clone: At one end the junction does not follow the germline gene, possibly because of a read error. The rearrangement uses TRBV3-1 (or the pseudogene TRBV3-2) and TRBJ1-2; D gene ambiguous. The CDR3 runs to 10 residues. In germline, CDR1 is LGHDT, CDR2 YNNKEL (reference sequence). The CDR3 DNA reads TGTGCCAGCAGCCAAGATCGGTTCTACTTC. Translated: CASSQDRFYF.

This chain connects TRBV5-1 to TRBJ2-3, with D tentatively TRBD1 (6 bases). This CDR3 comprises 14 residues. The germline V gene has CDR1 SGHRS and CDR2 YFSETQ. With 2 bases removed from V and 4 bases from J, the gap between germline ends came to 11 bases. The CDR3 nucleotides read TGCGCCAGCAGCTTTCAGACAGGCGCAGATACGCAGTATTTT. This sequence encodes CASSFQTGADTQYF.

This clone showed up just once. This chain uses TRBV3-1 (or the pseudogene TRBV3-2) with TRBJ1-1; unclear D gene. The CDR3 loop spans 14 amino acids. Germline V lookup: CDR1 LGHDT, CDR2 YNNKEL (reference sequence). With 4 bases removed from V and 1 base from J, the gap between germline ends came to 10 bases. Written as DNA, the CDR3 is TGTGCCAGCAGCCGTGGACGGGGGAACACTGAAGCTTTCTTT. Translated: CASSRGRGNTEAFF.

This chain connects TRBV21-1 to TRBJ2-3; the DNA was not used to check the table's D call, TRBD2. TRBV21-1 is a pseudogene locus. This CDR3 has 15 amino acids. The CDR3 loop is CASSNRTSGTDTQYF. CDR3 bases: TGTGCCAGCAGCAACCGGACTAGCGGCACAGATACGCAGTATTTT.

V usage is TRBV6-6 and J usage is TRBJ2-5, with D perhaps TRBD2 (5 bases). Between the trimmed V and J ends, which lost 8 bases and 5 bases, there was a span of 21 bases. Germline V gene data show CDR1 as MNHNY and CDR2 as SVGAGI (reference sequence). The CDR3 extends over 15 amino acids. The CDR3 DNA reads TGTGCCAGCTCCAAGGGAGAGGGAGTGACGGAGACCCAGTACTTC. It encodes CASSKGEGVTETQYF.

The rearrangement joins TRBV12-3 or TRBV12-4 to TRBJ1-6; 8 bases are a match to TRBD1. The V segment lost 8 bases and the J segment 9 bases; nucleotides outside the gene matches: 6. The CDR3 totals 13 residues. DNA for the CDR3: TGTGCCAGCCATAGGACAGGGTTTTCACCCCTCCACTTT. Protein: CASHRTGFSPLHF.

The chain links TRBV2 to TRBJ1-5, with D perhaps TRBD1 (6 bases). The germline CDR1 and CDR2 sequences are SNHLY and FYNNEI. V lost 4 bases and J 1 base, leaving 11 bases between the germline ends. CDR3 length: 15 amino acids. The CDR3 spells CASSGGQSSNQPQHF. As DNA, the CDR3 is TGTGCCAGCAGTGGCGGACAGTCAAGCAATCAGCCCCAGCATTTT.

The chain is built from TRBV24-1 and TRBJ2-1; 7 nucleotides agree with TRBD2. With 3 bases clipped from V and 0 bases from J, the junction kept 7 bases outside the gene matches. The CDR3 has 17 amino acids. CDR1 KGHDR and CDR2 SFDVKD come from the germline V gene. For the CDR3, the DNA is TGTGCCACCAGTGATACGGGAGGCAAAAGCTCCTACAATGAGCAGTTCTTC. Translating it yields CATSDTGGKSSYNEQFF.

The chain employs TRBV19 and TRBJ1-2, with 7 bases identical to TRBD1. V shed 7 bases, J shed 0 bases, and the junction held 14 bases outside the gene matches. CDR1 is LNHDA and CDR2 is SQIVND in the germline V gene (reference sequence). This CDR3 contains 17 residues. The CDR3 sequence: CASTFLGAGTANYGYTF. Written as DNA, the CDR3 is TGTGCCAGTACATTCCTTGGGGCAGGGACAGCTAACTATGGCTACACCTTC.

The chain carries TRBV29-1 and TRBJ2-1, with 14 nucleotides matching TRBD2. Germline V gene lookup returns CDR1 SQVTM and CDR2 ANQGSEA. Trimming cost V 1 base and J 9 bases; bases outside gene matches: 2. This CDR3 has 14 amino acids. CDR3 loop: CSVEVGLAGAEQFF. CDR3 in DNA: TGCAGCGTTGAAGTGGGACTAGCGGGAGCTGAGCAGTTCTTC.

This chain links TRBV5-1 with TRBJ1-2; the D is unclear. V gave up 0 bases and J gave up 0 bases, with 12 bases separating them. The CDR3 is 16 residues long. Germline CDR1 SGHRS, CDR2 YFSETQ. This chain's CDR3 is CASSLDGHPANYGYTF. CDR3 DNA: TGCGCCAGCAGCTTGGATGGCCACCCCGCTAACTATGGCTACACCTTC.

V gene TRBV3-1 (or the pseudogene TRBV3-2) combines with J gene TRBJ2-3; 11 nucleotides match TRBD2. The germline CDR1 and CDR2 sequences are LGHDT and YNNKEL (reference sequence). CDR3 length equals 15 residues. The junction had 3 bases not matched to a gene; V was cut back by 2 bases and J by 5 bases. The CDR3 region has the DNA TGTGCCAGCAGCCAAAATCTAGCGGGAGGAGATACGCAGTATTTT. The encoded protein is CASSQNLAGGDTQYF.